The rows below give T cell receptor beta chains drawn from one sample of a study of PD-1 blockade in classical Hodgkin lymphoma. Clones were read by immunoSEQ multiplex PCR, and TCRdb kept only the in-frame ones, dropping some. This repertoire shows 17,000 or so clones, about nine tenths found once; its top ten account for around 4.2%. Sequenced material: peripheral blood mononuclear cells (PBMCs). The receptor set was obtained from a human donor with classical Hodgkin lymphoma. CDR3s include the opening cysteine and the closing phenylalanine or tryptophan. D genes are given only for firm matches. Some rows mark clone size as missing; the rest say once, few, many or name a class of expanded clone.

abundance: .
d_gene: .
v_gene: TRBV30
j_gene: TRBJ2-5
CDR3aa: CAWSKGGDQETQYF
CDR3nt: TGTGCCTGGTCGAAGGGGGGGGACCAAGAGACCCAGTACTTC

abundance: .
d_gene: .
v_gene: TRBV9
j_gene: TRBJ2-6
CDR3aa: CASSSQVLSGANVLTF
CDR3nt: TGTGCCAGCAGCTCCCAGGTCCTCTCTGGGGCCAACGTCCTGACTTTC

abundance: .
d_gene: .
v_gene: TRBV14
j_gene: TRBJ1-1
CDR3aa: CASSREMRGRHTEAFF
CDR3nt: TGTGCCAGCAGCCGGGAAATGCGGGGTAGGCACACTGAAGCTTTCTTT

abundance: .
d_gene: .
v_gene: TRBV6-4
j_gene: TRBJ2-7
CDR3aa: CASSDRGGSYEQYF
CDR3nt: TGTGCCAGCAGTGACAGGGGAGGCTCCTACGAGCAGTACTTC

abundance: .
d_gene: TRBD2
v_gene: TRBV28
j_gene: TRBJ2-7
CDR3aa: CASRSASGGNYEQYF
CDR3nt: TGTGCCAGCAGAAGCGCATCGGGGGGGAACTACGAGCAGTACTTC

abundance: once
d_gene: .
v_gene: TRBV6-6
j_gene: TRBJ1-2
CDR3aa: CASTTGRDYGYTF
CDR3nt: TGTGCCAGCACCACCGGCAGAGACTATGGCTACACCTTC

abundance: .
d_gene: .
v_gene: TRBV21-1
j_gene: TRBJ2-1
CDR3aa: CASSSSRHLGEQFF
CDR3nt: TGTGCCAGCAGCAGCAGCCGACATTTGGGTGAGCAGTTCTTC

abundance: .
d_gene: TRBD1
v_gene: TRBV18
j_gene: TRBJ1-5
CDR3aa: CASSPGTGSGSNQPQHF
CDR3nt: TGTGCCAGCTCCCCCGGGACAGGTAGCGGTAGCAATCAGCCCCAGCATTTT

abundance: .
d_gene: .
v_gene: TRBV4-1
j_gene: TRBJ2-1
CDR3aa: CASSQAAAESYNEQFF
CDR3nt: TGCGCCAGCAGCCAAGCCGCCGCAGAATCCTACAATGAGCAGTTCTTC

abundance: .
d_gene: TRBD2
v_gene: TRBV18
j_gene: TRBJ2-1
CDR3aa: CASSQLAGGSSNEQFF
CDR3nt: TGTGCCAGCTCACAGCTAGCGGGAGGGTCGAGCAATGAGCAGTTCTTC

abundance: few
d_gene: TRBD2
v_gene: TRBV6-1
j_gene: TRBJ2-7
CDR3aa: CASSGSLGGRASSEQYF
CDR3nt: TGTGCCAGCAGTGGATCCTTGGGCGGGAGGGCCTCGAGCGAGCAGTACTTC

abundance: once
d_gene: .
v_gene: TRBV5-1
j_gene: TRBJ2-7
CDR3aa: CASSFAPGTAYEQYF
CDR3nt: TGCGCCAGCAGCTTCGCGCCCGGGACGGCCTACGAGCAGTACTTC

abundance: .
d_gene: .
v_gene: TRBV18
j_gene: TRBJ1-1
CDR3aa: CASSGDGNTEAFF
CDR3nt: TGTGCCAGCAGTGGGGATGGGAACACTGAAGCTTTCTTT

abundance: .
d_gene: .
v_gene: TRBV10-1
j_gene: TRBJ2-7
CDR3aa: CASSESGSPHEQYF
CDR3nt: TGCGCCAGCAGTGAATCGGGATCACCCCACGAGCAGTACTTC

abundance: once
d_gene: TRBD1
v_gene: TRBV28
j_gene: TRBJ2-4
CDR3aa: CASRMTGGGNIQYF
CDR3nt: TGTGCCAGCAGAATGACAGGGGGCGGGAACATTCAGTACTTC

abundance: .
d_gene: TRBD1
v_gene: TRBV28
j_gene: TRBJ1-4
CDR3aa: CASSLNRGTNEKLFF
CDR3nt: TGTGCCAGCAGTTTGAACAGGGGGACTAATGAAAAACTGTTTTTT

abundance: .
d_gene: .
v_gene: TRBV10-3
j_gene: TRBJ2-3
CDR3aa: CAISERGVNTDTQYF
CDR3nt: TGTGCCATCAGTGAGAGAGGGGTGAACACAGATACGCAGTATTTT

abundance: once
d_gene: .
v_gene: TRBV28
j_gene: TRBJ1-1
CDR3aa: CASSPLRGMDRNTEAFF
CDR3nt: TGTGCCAGCAGTCCACTTAGGGGAATGGACAGAAACACTGAAGCTTTCTTT

abundance: .
d_gene: .
v_gene: TRBV7-2
j_gene: TRBJ2-2
CDR3aa: CASSKAGGQLTGELFF
CDR3nt: TGTGCCAGCAGCAAAGCGGGTGGGCAGCTCACCGGGGAGCTGTTTTTT

abundance: .
d_gene: TRBD1
v_gene: TRBV5-8
j_gene: TRBJ1-5
CDR3aa: CASSQKLAGQGNQPQHF
CDR3nt: TGTGCCAGCAGCCAGAAACTGGCGGGACAGGGCAATCAGCCCCAGCATTTT

abundance: .
d_gene: .
v_gene: TRBV9
j_gene: TRBJ2-3
CDR3aa: CASSVDGADTQYF
CDR3nt: TGTGCCAGCAGCGTAGATGGAGCAGATACGCAGTATTTT

abundance: .
d_gene: TRBD2
v_gene: TRBV29-1
j_gene: TRBJ2-1
CDR3aa: CSVTSGKGNEQFF
CDR3nt: TGCAGCGTTACTAGCGGGAAGGGGAATGAGCAGTTCTTC

abundance: .
d_gene: .
v_gene: TRBV2
j_gene: TRBJ1-6
CDR3aa: CASSVGSVGSPLHF
CDR3nt: TGTGCCAGCAGTGTTGGATCCGTCGGTTCACCCCTCCACTTT

abundance: once
d_gene: TRBD2
v_gene: TRBV25-1
j_gene: TRBJ2-2
CDR3aa: CASRNSGKNTGELFF
CDR3nt: TGTGCCAGCAGAAATAGCGGGAAGAACACCGGGGAGCTGTTTTTT

abundance: .
d_gene: TRBD1
v_gene: TRBV6-1
j_gene: TRBJ2-5
CDR3aa: CASRPTGGLSTQYF
CDR3nt: TGTGCCAGCAGGCCGACAGGGGGCTTATCGACCCAGTACTTC

abundance: .
d_gene: .
v_gene: TRBV18
j_gene: TRBJ2-5
CDR3aa: CASSPGGETQYF
CDR3nt: TGTGCCAGCTCACCGGGCGGAGAGACCCAGTACTTC

abundance: few
d_gene: .
v_gene: TRBV9
j_gene: TRBJ2-3
CDR3aa: CASSPAGRLFDTQYF
CDR3nt: TGTGCCAGCAGTCCCGCCGGACGCCTATTTGATACGCAGTATTTT

abundance: .
d_gene: TRBD1
v_gene: TRBV6-4
j_gene: TRBJ2-2
CDR3aa: CASSSGQDTGELFF
CDR3nt: TGTGCCAGCAGTTCGGGACAGGACACCGGGGAGCTGTTTTTT

abundance: .
d_gene: TRBD2
v_gene: TRBV2
j_gene: TRBJ2-1
CDR3aa: CASSAGLAGFNEQFF
CDR3nt: TGTGCCAGCAGTGCGGGACTAGCGGGGTTCAATGAGCAGTTCTTC

abundance: few
d_gene: TRBD2
v_gene: TRBV25-1
j_gene: TRBJ2-2
CDR3aa: CASRDSGKNTGELFF
CDR3nt: TGTGCCAGCAGAGATAGCGGGAAGAACACCGGGGAGCTGTTTTTT

abundance: once
d_gene: .
v_gene: TRBV25-1
j_gene: TRBJ2-5
CDR3aa: CASSSVAGQETQYF
CDR3nt: TGTGCCAGCAGCTCGGTCGCGGGGCAAGAGACCCAGTACTTC

abundance: few
d_gene: .
v_gene: TRBV28
j_gene: TRBJ2-1
CDR3aa: CASSFYRIDGEQFF
CDR3nt: TGTGCCAGCAGTTTTTACCGGATTGATGGTGAGCAGTTCTTC

abundance: .
d_gene: TRBD2
v_gene: TRBV9
j_gene: TRBJ2-5
CDR3aa: CASSDGTSAQETQYF
CDR3nt: TGTGCCAGCAGCGACGGGACTAGCGCTCAAGAGACCCAGTACTTC

abundance: .
d_gene: .
v_gene: TRBV28
j_gene: TRBJ2-1
CDR3aa: CASSLDRYNEQFF
CDR3nt: TGTGCCAGCAGTCTCGACAGGTACAATGAGCAGTTCTTC

abundance: .
d_gene: TRBD1
v_gene: TRBV10-3
j_gene: TRBJ2-7
CDR3aa: CAISEPGTGGDHEQYF
CDR3nt: TGTGCCATCAGTGAGCCAGGGACAGGGGGCGACCACGAGCAGTACTTC

abundance: .
d_gene: .
v_gene: TRBV29-1
j_gene: TRBJ2-3
CDR3aa: CSVVRDSDTQYF
CDR3nt: TGCAGCGTTGTAAGGGATTCAGATACGCAGTATTTT

abundance: .
d_gene: .
v_gene: TRBV28
j_gene: TRBJ2-3
CDR3aa: CATESISTDTQYF
CDR3nt: TGTGCCACCGAGTCCATTAGCACAGATACGCAGTATTTT

abundance: .
d_gene: .
v_gene: TRBV6-4
j_gene: TRBJ2-2
CDR3aa: CASSPLRDTGELFF
CDR3nt: TGTGCCAGCAGCCCTCTCCGGGACACCGGGGAGCTGTTTTTT

abundance: .
d_gene: .
v_gene: TRBV5-1
j_gene: TRBJ1-1
CDR3aa: CASSLDGSYTEAFF
CDR3nt: TGCGCCAGCAGCTTGGACGGGTCGTACACTGAAGCTTTCTTT

abundance: .
d_gene: .
v_gene: TRBV7-2
j_gene: TRBJ2-1
CDR3aa: CASRSTNEQFF
CDR3nt: TGTGCCAGCAGATCCACTAATGAGCAGTTCTTC

abundance: .
d_gene: .
v_gene: TRBV5-1
j_gene: TRBJ2-5
CDR3aa: CASSLGHGETQYF
CDR3nt: TGCGCCAGCAGCTTGGGACACGGAGAGACCCAGTACTTC

abundance: .
d_gene: .
v_gene: TRBV29-1
j_gene: TRBJ1-5
CDR3aa: CSVEIAAGGQHF
CDR3nt: TGCAGCGTTGAAATAGCCGCGGGAGGCCAGCATTTT

abundance: few
d_gene: .
v_gene: TRBV18
j_gene: TRBJ1-5
CDR3aa: CASSGGDQPQHF
CDR3nt: TGTGCCAGCTCAGGTGGGGATCAGCCCCAGCATTTT

abundance: .
d_gene: .
v_gene: TRBV6-6
j_gene: TRBJ1-1
CDR3aa: CASSYSGGLGTEAFF
CDR3nt: TGTGCCAGCAGTTACTCCGGCGGCCTCGGCACTGAAGCTTTCTTT

abundance: .
d_gene: .
v_gene: TRBV28
j_gene: TRBJ2-7
CDR3aa: CASRGPGWEQYF
CDR3nt: TGTGCCAGCAGGGGCCCCGGGTGGGAGCAGTACTTC

abundance: .
d_gene: .
v_gene: TRBV30
j_gene: TRBJ1-2
CDR3aa: CAWRGRGAYGYTF
CDR3nt: TGTGCCTGGAGGGGCAGGGGAGCCTATGGCTACACCTTC

abundance: .
d_gene: TRBD2
v_gene: TRBV5-4
j_gene: TRBJ2-2
CDR3aa: CASSLLAAGELFF
CDR3nt: TGTGCCAGCAGCTTACTAGCGGCCGGGGAGCTGTTTTTT

abundance: .
d_gene: .
v_gene: TRBV7-2
j_gene: TRBJ1-3
CDR3aa: CASSRTPGNTIYF
CDR3nt: TGTGCCAGCAGCCGGACCCCTGGAAACACCATATATTTT

abundance: .
d_gene: .
v_gene: TRBV5-4
j_gene: TRBJ2-6
CDR3aa: CASSPEPYSGANVLTF
CDR3nt: TGTGCCAGCAGCCCGGAACCGTACTCTGGGGCCAACGTCCTGACTTTC